The next 21 T cell receptor beta chains were all read from a single sample in a study of a mutant IDH1 vaccine in newly diagnosed glioma. No antigen has been identified for these receptors. The table came from immunoSEQ multiplex PCR; TCRdb's copy has only in-frame clones and leaves some out. The profile covers under 45,000 clones, with 84% appearing a single time and about 2.4% taken by the ten largest. The time point: week 23, last vaccination. Topical imiquimod was applied with each vaccine dose, which held 300 ug of mutant IDH1 20-mer peptide. The sequences come from PBMCs, collected from a glioma patient whose treatment included an IDH1 peptide vaccine. These receptors were taken from a woman aged 18-29 years with glioma. Some clones in this sample may be carry-over from other donors' samples.

The chain has TRBV4-2 and TRBJ2-7; D is perhaps TRBD1 (5 bases). The CDR3 length is 14 residues. The germline CDR1 and CDR2 sequences are LGHNA and YNFKEQ. Trimming left V 7 bases short and J 3 bases short, with 16 bases between. As DNA, the CDR3 is TGTGCCAGCACCCCCGAGTGGGGCCACTACGAGCAGTACTTC. Protein: CASTPEWGHYEQYF.

This chain connects TRBV28 to TRBJ1-4, with D unclear. The CDR3 has 14 residues. V lost 3 bases and J lost 7, with 12 bases in between. The V gene's germline CDR1 is MDHEN and CDR2 SYDVKM. The CDR3 DNA reads TGTGCCAGCAGTTTTACGGAGTTAGGTGAAAAACTGTTTTTT. Amino acids: CASSFTELGEKLFF.

The rearrangement links TRBV29-1 to TRBJ2-2; 7 bases fit TRBD1. The CDR3 sequence is 14 residues long. The V gene's germline CDR1 is SQVTM and CDR2 ANQGSEA. J was trimmed by 2 bases and V by 5 bases; bases with no gene match: 5. The CDR3 loop reads CSVMTGTNTGELFF. In DNA form, the CDR3 reads TGCAGCGTTATGACAGGGACCAACACCGGGGAGCTGTTTTTT.

This clone was observed once. Other nucleotide sequences in the sample specify the same CDR3. This chain uses TRBV5-1 with TRBJ1-5, with 7 bases lining up with TRBD1. V lost 1 base to trimming and J lost 2 bases; unmatched junction nucleotides: 0. The V gene's germline CDR1 is SGHRS and CDR2 YFSETQ. The CDR3 spans 14 residues. The CDR3 is CASSLTGGNQPQHF. The CDR3 bases are TGCGCCAGCAGCTTGACAGGGGGCAATCAGCCCCAGCATTTT.

This chain links TRBV19 with TRBJ2-7; D is perhaps TRBD1 or TRBD2 (5 bases each). The CDR3 has 15 residues. Germline V CDR1 and CDR2: LNHDA, SQIVND (reference sequence). V dropped 1 base and J dropped 2 bases, with 12 bases sitting between them. The CDR3 DNA is TGTGCCAGTAGTATAGCTTGGGACCGAACCTACGAGCAGTACTTC. As protein: CASSIAWDRTYEQYF.

The J gene is TRBJ2-7, the V gene TRBV6-1; D is possibly TRBD1 (6 bases). Germline loops: CDR1 MNHNS, CDR2 SASEGT. The CDR3 totals 15 residues. Trimming took off 4 bases at V and 1 base at J, with 14 bases between the two ends. The CDR3 region has the DNA TGTGCCAGCAGTGCCTACAGGGACCCGTCCTACGAGCAGTACTTC. It is translated as CASSAYRDPSYEQYF.

The chain uses TRBV6-5 and TRBJ1-2; TRBD1 matches 7 bases. Germline-derived CDR1 and CDR2 are MNHEY and SVGAGI. The CDR3 contains 13 residues. Trimming cost V 0 bases and J 14 bases; bases outside gene matches: 9. CDR3 region: CASSYSPGQPGTF. Here the CDR3 DNA reads TGTGCCAGCAGTTACTCCCCGGGACAGCCGGGTACCTTC.

V gene TRBV4-1 combines with J gene TRBJ2-7; possibly TRBD1 for D (5 bases). This CDR3 has 17 residues. Trimming stripped 0 bases from V and 2 bases from J, with 17 bases between. Germline V CDR1 and CDR2: MGHRA, YSYEKL. In nucleotides, the CDR3 is TGCGCCAGCAGCCAAGACCCTCAGGGTAGCCAAGCCTACGAGCAGTACTTC. It specifies CASSQDPQGSQAYEQYF.

This chain joins TRBV5-6 and TRBJ2-1; D gene ambiguous. V lost 0 bases, J lost 7 bases, and 8 bases lay in between. This CDR3 has 13 amino acids. Germline lookup yields CDR1 SGHDT and CDR2 YYEEEE. The CDR3 is CASSLDSQNEQFF. The CDR3 nucleotides read TGTGCCAGCAGCTTGGATTCCCAAAATGAGCAGTTCTTC.

The rearrangement uses TRBV9 and TRBJ2-1; 12 nucleotides agree with TRBD2. The CDR3 has 16 amino acids. Germline-derived CDR1 and CDR2 are SGDLS and YYNGEE. V trimming: 3 bases; J trimming: 8 bases; junction bases outside the gene matches: 9. CDR3 sequence: CASSALAGGPRDEQFF. CDR3 bases: TGTGCCAGCAGCGCGCTAGCGGGGGGGCCTAGAGATGAGCAGTTCTTC. Full variable domain (missing parts from reference TRBV9 and TRBJ2-1): DSGVTQTPKHLITATGQRVTLRCSPRSGDLSVYWYQQSLDQGLQFLIQYYNGEERAKGNILERFSAQQFPDLHSELNLSSLELGDSALYFCASSALAGGPRDEQFFGPGTRLTVL.

The gene calls are TRBV4-3 and TRBJ2-3; D is unresolved. V lost 2 bases, J lost 1 base, and 13 bases lay in between. Germline loops: CDR1 LGHNA, CDR2 YSLEER. CDR3 length: 16 residues. This CDR3 is CASSQFKVLGTDTQYF. The CDR3 nucleotides read TGCGCCAGCAGCCAATTTAAGGTGTTAGGCACAGATACGCAGTATTTT.

This chain links TRBV7-2 with TRBJ2-5; the match to TRBD2 covers 13 bases. The CDR3 covers 15 residues. Germline V gene lookup returns CDR1 SGHTA and CDR2 FQGNSA. Trimming removed 2 bases from V and 9 bases from J; junction bases left unmatched: 6. CDR3 sequence: CASSLSLAGGLAQYF. The CDR3 DNA sequence: TGTGCCAGCAGCTTATCACTAGCGGGGGGGTTGGCCCAGTACTTC.

This chain connects TRBV6-1 to TRBJ1-3; TRBD1 aligns across 8 bases. The CDR3 is 16 amino acids. After removal of 2 bases from V and 3 bases from J, the junction contained 6 bases not matched to a gene. Per germline, CDR1 MNHNS and CDR2 SASEGT. CDR3 in amino acids: CASSEITGGIGNTIYF. CDR3 bases: TGTGCCAGCAGTGAAATAACAGGGGGGATTGGAAACACCATATATTTT.

This clone was recorded once. The chain carries TRBV10-3 and TRBJ2-1; TRBD2 agrees at 9 bases. Unmatched junction bases numbered 4, after V lost 4 bases and J lost 0 bases. This CDR3 comprises 16 residues. Germline V gene sequence: CDR1 ENHRY, CDR2 SYGVKD. For the CDR3, the DNA is TGTGCCATCAGTGCCCAGCGGGGGGACTCCTACAATGAGCAGTTCTTC. The encoded protein is CAISAQRGDSYNEQFF.

This chain uses TRBV6-1 with TRBJ1-5; weak D call: TRBD1 (5 bases). The CDR3 loop spans 13 amino acids. Trimming removed 2 bases from V and 7 bases from J, with 9 bases in between. Germline values: CDR1 MNHNS, CDR2 SASEGT. CDR3 loop: CASSERGGQPQHF. As DNA, the CDR3 is TGTGCCAGCAGTGAAAGGGGAGGGCAGCCCCAGCATTTT.

This clone was picked up a small number of times. V usage is TRBV4-1 and J usage is TRBJ1-1; the D is unclear. V was shortened by 5 bases and J by 8 bases, with 15 bases between the two germline ends. CDR1 is MGHRA, CDR2 YSYEKL, per germline. This CDR3 comprises 13 residues. For the CDR3, the DNA is TGCGCCAGCAGCTTGGGCCCTCCGAGGGAAGCTTTCTTT. This encodes CASSLGPPREAFF.

The rearrangement joins TRBV7-3 to TRBJ2-3; D could derive from TRBD1 or TRBD2 (5 bases each). Germline V lookup: CDR1 SGHTA, CDR2 FQGTGA. The V end was cut by 5 bases, the J end by 1 base, with 10 bases between. The CDR3 loop spans 14 amino acids. CDR3 sequence: CASSGVGGTDTQYF. The CDR3 DNA reads TGTGCCAGCAGCGGGGTGGGGGGCACAGATACGCAGTATTTT. Full variable domain (missing parts from reference TRBV7-3 and TRBJ2-3): GAGVSQTPSNKVTEKGKYVELRCDPISGHTALYWYRQSLGQGPEFLIYFQGTGAADDSGLPNDRFFAVRPEGSVSTLKIQRTERGDSAVYLCASSGVGGTDTQYFGPGTRLTVL.

The genes are TRBV7-9 and TRBJ2-5, with D maybe TRBD2 (5 bases). The V gene lost 1 base and the J gene lost 2 bases, with 14 bases spanning the gap. This CDR3 spans 16 amino acids. Germline CDR1 SEHNR, CDR2 FQNEAQ (reference sequence). The CDR3 DNA is TGTGCCAGCAGCTTAGTGCCCCCCTCGGGGCAAGAGACCCAGTACTTC. This translates into CASSLVPPSGQETQYF.

V gene TRBV10-3 combines with J gene TRBJ2-3; D ambiguous. CDR3 length: 12 residues. V was cut by 0 bases and J by 7 bases, with 5 bases left in between. Germline V gene data show CDR1 as ENHRY and CDR2 as SYGVKD. The CDR3 sequence: CAISESGNTQYF. The CDR3 DNA reads as TGTGCCATCAGTGAGTCAGGGAATACGCAGTATTTT.

The chain joins TRBV13 to TRBJ2-5, with 7 bases fitting TRBD2. The J segment lost 1 base and the V segment lost 5 bases, leaving 10 bases of the junction unmatched. The CDR3 consists of 16 residues. CDR1 and CDR2 from the germline V gene are PRHDT and FYEKMQ (reference sequence). Written as DNA, the CDR3 is TGTGCCAGCAGCCCTGGGCGGGGGAGAGTCCAAGAGACCCAGTACTTC. Protein product: CASSPGRGRVQETQYF.

This chain links TRBV4-2 with TRBJ2-4, with 14 nucleotides matching TRBD2. Germline-derived CDR1 and CDR2 are LGHNA and YNFKEQ. The CDR3 runs to 20 residues. The V segment lost 4 bases and the J segment 0 bases; nucleotides outside the gene matches: 11. CDR3 coding DNA: TGTGCCAGCAGCCCCCGAACCGGACTAGCGGGGGGATTAGCCAAAAACATTCAGTACTTC. It specifies CASSPRTGLAGGLAKNIQYF.